The clone carrying this T cell receptor beta chain is medium-sized within its sample. Germline V gives CDR1 KGHSH, CDR2 LQKENI. CDR3 length: 16 amino acids. V lost 1 base and J lost 0, with 7 bases in between. This record belongs to a study of patients and donors after allogeneic stem cell transplantation. TCRdb fed the RT-PCR reads into MiXCR, producing one record per CDR3 protein. The sample consists of approximately 200,000 distinct CDR3 sequences, 35% to 50% of them appearing once. The sequenced sample consisted of blood, either unsorted or a sorted T cell fraction (not recorded which). The TCR comes from a human donor who was either an allogeneic HSCT recipient or a stem cell or donor lymphocyte infusion donor (not recorded which). It is not recorded whose cells these are; they may come from a transplant donor. The V gene is TRBV18, the J gene TRBJ1-6; D is uncertain. The CDR3 nucleotides read TGTGCCAGCTCACCACGTAGCAGCTCCTATAATTCACCCCTCCACTTT. Amino acid sequence: CASSPRSSSYNSPLHF.